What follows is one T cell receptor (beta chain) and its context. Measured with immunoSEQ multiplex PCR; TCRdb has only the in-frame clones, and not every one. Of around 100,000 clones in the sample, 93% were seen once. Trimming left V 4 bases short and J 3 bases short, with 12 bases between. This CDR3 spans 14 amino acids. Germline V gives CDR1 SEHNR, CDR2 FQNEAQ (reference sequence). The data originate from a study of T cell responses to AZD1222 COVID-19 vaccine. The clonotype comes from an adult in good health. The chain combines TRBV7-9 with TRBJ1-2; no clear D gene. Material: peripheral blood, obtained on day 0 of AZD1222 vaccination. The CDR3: CASSYPAGHYGYTF. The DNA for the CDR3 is TGTGCCAGCAGCTACCCGGCCGGGCACTATGGCTACACCTTC.